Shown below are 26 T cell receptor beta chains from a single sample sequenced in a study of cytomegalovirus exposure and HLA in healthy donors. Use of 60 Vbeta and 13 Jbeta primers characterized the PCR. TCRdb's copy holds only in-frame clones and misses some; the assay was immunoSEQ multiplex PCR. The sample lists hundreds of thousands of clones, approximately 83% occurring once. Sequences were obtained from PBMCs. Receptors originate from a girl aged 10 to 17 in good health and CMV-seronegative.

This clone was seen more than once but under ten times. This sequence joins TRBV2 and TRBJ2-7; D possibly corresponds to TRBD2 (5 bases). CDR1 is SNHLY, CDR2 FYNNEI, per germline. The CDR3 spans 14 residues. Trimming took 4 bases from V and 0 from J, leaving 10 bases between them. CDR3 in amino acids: CASSGGIVSYEQYF. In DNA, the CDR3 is TGTGCCAGCAGTGGAGGGATCGTCTCCTACGAGCAGTACTTC.

Written as DNA, the CDR3 is TGTGCCAGCAGTGGAGGAGGGACCTACAATGAGCAGTTCTTC. Protein: CASSGGGTYNEQFF. This sequence joins TRBV27 and TRBJ2-1, with a tentative D call TRBD2 (6 bases). With 5 bases removed from V and 2 bases from J, the gap between germline ends came to 10 bases. In germline, CDR1 is MNHEY, CDR2 SMNVEV (reference sequence). The CDR3 extends over 14 amino acids.

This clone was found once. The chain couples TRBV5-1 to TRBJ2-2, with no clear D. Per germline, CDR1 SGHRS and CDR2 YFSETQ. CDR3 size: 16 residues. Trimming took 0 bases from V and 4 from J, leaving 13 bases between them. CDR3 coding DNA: TGCGCCAGCAGCTTGGGAGGCGGAACCTCCACCGGGGAGCTGTTTTTT. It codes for CASSLGGGTSTGELFF.

This CDR3 is CASSLAQGPYSPLHF. The CDR3, as DNA: TGCGCCAGCAGCTTGGCACAGGGTCCCTATTCACCCCTCCACTTT. V usage is TRBV5-1 and J usage is TRBJ1-6, with a weak D call TRBD1 (6 bases). Looked up from germline, CDR1 is SGHRS and CDR2 is YFSETQ. V lost 0 bases and J 8 bases, leaving 12 bases between the germline ends. The CDR3 extends over 15 amino acids.

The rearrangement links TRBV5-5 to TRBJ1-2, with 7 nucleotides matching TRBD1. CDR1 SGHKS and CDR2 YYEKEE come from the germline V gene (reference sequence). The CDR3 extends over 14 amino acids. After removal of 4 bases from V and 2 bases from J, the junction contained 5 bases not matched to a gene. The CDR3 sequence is CASSPGQYNYGYTF. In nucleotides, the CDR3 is TGTGCCAGCAGCCCGGGACAGTACAACTATGGCTACACCTTC.

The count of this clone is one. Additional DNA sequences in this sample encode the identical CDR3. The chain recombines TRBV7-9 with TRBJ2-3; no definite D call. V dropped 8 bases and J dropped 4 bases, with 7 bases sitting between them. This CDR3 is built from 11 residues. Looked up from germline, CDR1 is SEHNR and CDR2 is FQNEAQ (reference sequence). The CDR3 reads CASSLSDTQYF. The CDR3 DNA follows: TGTGCCAGCTCCCTTTCAGATACGCAGTATTTT.

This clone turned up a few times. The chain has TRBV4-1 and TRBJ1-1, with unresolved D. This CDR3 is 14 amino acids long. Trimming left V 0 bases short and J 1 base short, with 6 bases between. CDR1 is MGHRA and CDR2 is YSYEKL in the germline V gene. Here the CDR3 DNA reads TGCGCCAGCAGCCAAGAATCGCGGAACACTGAAGCTTTCTTT. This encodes CASSQESRNTEAFF.

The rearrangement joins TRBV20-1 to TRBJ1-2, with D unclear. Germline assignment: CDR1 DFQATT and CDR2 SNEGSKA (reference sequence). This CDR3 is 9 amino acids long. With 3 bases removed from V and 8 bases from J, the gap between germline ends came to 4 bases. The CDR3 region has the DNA TGCAGTGCTAGTTCGGGCTACACCTTC. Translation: CSASSGYTF.

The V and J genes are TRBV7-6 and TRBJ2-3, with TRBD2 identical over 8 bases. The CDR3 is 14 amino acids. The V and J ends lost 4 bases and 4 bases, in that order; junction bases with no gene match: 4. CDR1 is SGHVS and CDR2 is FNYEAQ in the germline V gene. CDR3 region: CASSSPGGPDTQYF. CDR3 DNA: TGTGCCAGCAGCTCTCCGGGGGGGCCAGATACGCAGTATTTT.

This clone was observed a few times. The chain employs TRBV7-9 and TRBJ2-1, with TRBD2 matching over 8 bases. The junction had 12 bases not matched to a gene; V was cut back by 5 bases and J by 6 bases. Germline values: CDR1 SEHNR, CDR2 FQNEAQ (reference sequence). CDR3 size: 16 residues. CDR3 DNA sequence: TGTGCCAGCAGCCAACGTGGGACTAGTATCCGCAATGAGCAGTTCTTC. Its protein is CASSQRGTSIRNEQFF. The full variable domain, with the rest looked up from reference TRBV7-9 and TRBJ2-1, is DTGVSQNPRHKITKRGQNVTFRCDPISEHNRLYWYRQTLGQGPEFLTYFQNEAQLEKSRLLSDRFSAERPKGSFSTLEIQRTEQGDSAMYLCASSQRGTSIRNEQFFGPGTRLTVL.

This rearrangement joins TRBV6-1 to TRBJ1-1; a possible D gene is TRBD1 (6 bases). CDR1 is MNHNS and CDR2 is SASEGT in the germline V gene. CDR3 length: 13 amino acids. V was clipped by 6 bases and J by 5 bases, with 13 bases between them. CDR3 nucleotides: TGTGCCAGCAGCCCTCTCCAGGGGACTGAAGCTTTCTTT. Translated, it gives CASSPLQGTEAFF.

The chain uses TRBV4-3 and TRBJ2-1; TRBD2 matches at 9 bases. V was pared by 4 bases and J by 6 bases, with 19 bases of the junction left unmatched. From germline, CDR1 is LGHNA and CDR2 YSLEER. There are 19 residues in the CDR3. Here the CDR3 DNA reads TGCGCCAGCAGCCTTAGGGCTAGCGGGACATTCTCGTCGGGCAATGAGCAGTTCTTC. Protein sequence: CASSLRASGTFSSGNEQFF.

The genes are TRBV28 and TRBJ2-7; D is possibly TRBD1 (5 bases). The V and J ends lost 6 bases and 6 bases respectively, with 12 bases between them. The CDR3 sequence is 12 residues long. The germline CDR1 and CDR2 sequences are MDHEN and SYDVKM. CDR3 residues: CASRGQVSEQYF. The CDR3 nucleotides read TGTGCCAGCAGGGGGCAAGTGAGCGAGCAGTACTTC.

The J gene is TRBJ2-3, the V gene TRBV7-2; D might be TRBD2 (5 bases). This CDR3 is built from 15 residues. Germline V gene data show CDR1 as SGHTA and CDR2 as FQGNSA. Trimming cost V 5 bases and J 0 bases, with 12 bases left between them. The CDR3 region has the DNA TGTGCCAGCAGCCGAGACTATCTGAGCACAGATACGCAGTATTTT. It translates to CASSRDYLSTDTQYF.

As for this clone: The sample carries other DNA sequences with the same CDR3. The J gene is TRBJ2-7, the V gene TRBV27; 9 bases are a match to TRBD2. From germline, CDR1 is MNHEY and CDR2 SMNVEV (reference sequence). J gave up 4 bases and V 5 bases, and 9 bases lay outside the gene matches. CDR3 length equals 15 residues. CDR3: CASSTLAGDRYEQYF. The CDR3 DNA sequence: TGTGCCAGCAGTACCTTAGCGGGAGATCGGTACGAGCAGTACTTC.

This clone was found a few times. CDR3 amino acids: CASSLFQGWNYGYTF. For the CDR3, the DNA is TGTGCCAGCAGTTTATTTCAGGGGTGGAACTATGGCTACACCTTC. This sequence joins TRBV27 and TRBJ1-2; TRBD1 is a possible D gene (6 bases). This CDR3 has 15 amino acids. Germline loops: CDR1 MNHEY, CDR2 SMNVEV (reference sequence). V was cut by 1 base and J by 2 bases, with 11 bases left in between.

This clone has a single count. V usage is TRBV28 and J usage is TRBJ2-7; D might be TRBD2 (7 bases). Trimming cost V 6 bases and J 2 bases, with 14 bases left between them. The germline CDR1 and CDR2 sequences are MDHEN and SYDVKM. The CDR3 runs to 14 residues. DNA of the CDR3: TGTGCCAGCAGGATGGGGGGGCCCGCCTACGAGCAGTACTTC. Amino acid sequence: CASRMGGPAYEQYF.

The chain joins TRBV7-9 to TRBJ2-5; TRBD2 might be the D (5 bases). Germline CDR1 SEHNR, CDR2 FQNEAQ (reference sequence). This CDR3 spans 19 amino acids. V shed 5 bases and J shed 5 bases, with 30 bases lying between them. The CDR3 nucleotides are TGTGCCAGCAGCCCCATCCCCGGCCAGACACTAGGTGTGACTGAGACCCAGTACTTC. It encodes CASSPIPGQTLGVTETQYF.

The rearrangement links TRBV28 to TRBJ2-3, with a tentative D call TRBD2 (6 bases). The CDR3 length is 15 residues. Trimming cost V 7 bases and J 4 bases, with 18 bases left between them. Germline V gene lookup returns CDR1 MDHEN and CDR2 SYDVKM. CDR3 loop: CASTPGGDPPDTQYF. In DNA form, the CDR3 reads TGTGCCAGCACCCCGGGCGGGGACCCCCCAGATACGCAGTATTTT.

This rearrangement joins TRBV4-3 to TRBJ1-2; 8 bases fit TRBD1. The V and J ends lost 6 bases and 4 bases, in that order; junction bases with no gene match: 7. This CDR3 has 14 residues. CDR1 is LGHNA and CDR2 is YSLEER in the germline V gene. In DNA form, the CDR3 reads TGCGCCAGCAGTCCCGGACAGGGCCTCTATGGCTACACCTTC. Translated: CASSPGQGLYGYTF.

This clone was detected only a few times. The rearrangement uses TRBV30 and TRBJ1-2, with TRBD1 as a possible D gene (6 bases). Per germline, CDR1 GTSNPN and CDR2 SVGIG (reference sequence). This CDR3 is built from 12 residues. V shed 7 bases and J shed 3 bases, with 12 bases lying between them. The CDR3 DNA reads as TGTGCCTCGGAGGACAGCGACTATGGCTACACCTTC. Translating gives CASEDSDYGYTF.

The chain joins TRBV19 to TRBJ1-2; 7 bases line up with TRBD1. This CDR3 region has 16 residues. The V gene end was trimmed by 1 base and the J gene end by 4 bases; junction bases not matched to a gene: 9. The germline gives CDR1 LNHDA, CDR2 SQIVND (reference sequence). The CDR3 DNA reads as TGTGCCAGTAGTATAGGGGCCCGACAGGGTACCTATGGCTACACCTTC. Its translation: CASSIGARQGTYGYTF. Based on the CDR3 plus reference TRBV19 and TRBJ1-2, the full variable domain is DGGITQSPKYLFRKEGQNVTLSCEQNLNHDAMYWYRQDPGQGLRLIYYSQIVNDFQKGDIAEGYSVSREKKESFPLTVTSAQKNPTAFYLCASSIGARQGTYGYTFGSGTRLTVV.

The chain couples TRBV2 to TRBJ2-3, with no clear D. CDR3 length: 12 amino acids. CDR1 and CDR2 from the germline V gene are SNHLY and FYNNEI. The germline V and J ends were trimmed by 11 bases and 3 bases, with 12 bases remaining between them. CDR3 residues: CAQSTGTDTQYF. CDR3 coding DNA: TGTGCCCAAAGTACTGGTACAGATACGCAGTATTTT.

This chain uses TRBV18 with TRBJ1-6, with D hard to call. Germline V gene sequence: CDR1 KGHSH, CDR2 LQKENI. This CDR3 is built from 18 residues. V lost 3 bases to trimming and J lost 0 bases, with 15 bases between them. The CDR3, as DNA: TGTGCCAGCTCACCCTGGAGTTCTGGGAGCTCCTATAATTCACCCCTCCACTTT. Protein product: CASSPWSSGSSYNSPLHF.

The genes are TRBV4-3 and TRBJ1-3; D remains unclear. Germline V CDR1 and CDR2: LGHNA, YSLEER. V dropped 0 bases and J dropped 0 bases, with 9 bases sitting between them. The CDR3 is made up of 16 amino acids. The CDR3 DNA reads TGCGCCAGCAGCCAAGACTATCTGTCCTCTGGAAACACCATATATTTT. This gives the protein CASSQDYLSSGNTIYF.

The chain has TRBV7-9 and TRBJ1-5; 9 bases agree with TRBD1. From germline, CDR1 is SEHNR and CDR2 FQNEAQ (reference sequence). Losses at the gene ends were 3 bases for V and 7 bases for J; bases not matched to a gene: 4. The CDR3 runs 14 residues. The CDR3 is CASSFTGGGQPQHF. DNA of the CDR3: TGTGCCAGCAGCTTTACAGGGGGCGGACAGCCCCAGCATTTT.